Below, 20 T cell receptor beta chains from the same sample are listed, as sequenced in a study of cytomegalovirus exposure and HLA in healthy donors. The PCR contained 60 Vbeta and 13 Jbeta primers. Clones were sequenced by immunoSEQ multiplex PCR, and TCRdb holds only the in-frame ones, with some missing. The table lists 90,000 to 120,000 clones, 82% of them singletons, with 2% to 3% in the top ten. The sequenced sample consisted of PBMCs. The source of these receptors is a man aged 25 to 40 in good health and CMV-seropositive.

The chain has TRBV19 and TRBJ2-5; 9 bases match TRBD1. Trimming at V came to 3 bases and at J to 5 bases, leaving 7 bases not matched to a gene. Germline-derived CDR1 and CDR2 are LNHDA and SQIVND (reference sequence). This CDR3 region has 15 residues. The CDR3 region has the DNA TGTGCCAGTAGTATGGGTACAGGGGGCAGGGAGACCCAGTACTTC. Translating it yields CASSMGTGGRETQYF. The variable domain in full, completed from reference TRBV19 and TRBJ2-5, reads DGGITQSPKYLFRKEGQNVTLSCEQNLNHDAMYWYRQDPGQGLRLIYYSQIVNDFQKGDIAEGYSVSREKKESFPLTVTSAQKNPTAFYLCASSMGTGGRETQYFGPGTRLLVL.

The V call is TRBV19, the J call TRBJ1-5; D perhaps matches TRBD1 (6 bases). CDR3 length equals 15 residues. V shed 8 bases and J shed 1 base, with 15 bases lying between them. Germline V CDR1 and CDR2: LNHDA, SQIVND (reference sequence). Here the CDR3 reads CASSGQPLSNQPQHF. The CDR3 DNA reads as TGTGCCAGTTCCGGACAGCCATTGAGCAATCAGCCCCAGCATTTT.

The chain recombines TRBV4-1 with TRBJ1-1, with TRBD1 identical over 9 bases. The CDR3 extends over 16 amino acids. Trimming took 5 bases from V and 2 from J; bases not matched to a gene: 9. Germline CDR1 MGHRA, CDR2 YSYEKL. Written as DNA, the CDR3 is TGCGCCAGCAGCTTTCGACAGGGGGTAGGAAACACTGAAGCTTTCTTT. The encoded protein is CASSFRQGVGNTEAFF.

V is TRBV5-4 and J is TRBJ2-1; 8 positions agree with TRBD2. The CDR3 has 15 residues. Germline V CDR1 and CDR2: SGHNT, YYREEE (reference sequence). J lost 9 bases, V lost 4 bases, and 12 bases had no gene match. CDR3 amino acids: CASSHRTSTVGEQFF. CDR3 coding DNA: TGTGCCAGCAGCCACCGGACTAGCACGGTGGGTGAGCAGTTCTTC.

The chain recombines TRBV7-3 with TRBJ2-3; TRBD1 aligns across 9 bases. V lost 4 bases to trimming and J lost 3 bases; unmatched junction nucleotides: 8. Germline V gene data show CDR1 as SGHTA and CDR2 as FQGTGA. CDR3 length: 16 residues. In nucleotides, the CDR3 is TGTGCCAGCAGCTGGACCGGGACAGGGAGGACAGATACGCAGTATTTT. As protein: CASSWTGTGRTDTQYF.

The chain combines TRBV19 with TRBJ2-7; 10 bases fit TRBD1. V lost 9 bases, J lost 4 bases, and 15 bases stayed unmatched. The CDR3 is 16 residues long. Germline values: CDR1 LNHDA, CDR2 SQIVND (reference sequence). The CDR3 loop is CASTKAGTGDLYEQYF. CDR3 sequence (DNA): TGTGCCAGCACTAAAGCCGGGACAGGGGATCTGTACGAGCAGTACTTC.

As DNA, the CDR3 is TGTGCCAGCAGTGAATGGGAGGGGTGGAATGAGCAGTTCTTC. It is translated as CASSEWEGWNEQFF. The chain carries TRBV25-1 and TRBJ2-1; 7 bases are shared with TRBD2. In germline, CDR1 is MGHDK, CDR2 SYGVNS. The CDR3 covers 14 residues. Losses at the gene ends were 1 base for V and 7 bases for J; bases not matched to a gene: 4.

The chain's CDR3 is CASSTGHGPRSYTF. Here the CDR3 DNA reads TGTGCCAGCAGCACCGGACATGGGCCCCGGAGCTACACCTTC. The chain uses TRBV11-3 and TRBJ1-2; possible D gene TRBD1, 5 bases. With 5 bases removed from V and 9 bases from J, the gap between germline ends came to 19 bases. CDR1 is SGHNT, CDR2 YENEEA, per germline. CDR3 size: 14 residues.

The V and J genes are TRBV7-6 and TRBJ1-2; D gene ambiguous. The CDR3 runs to 15 residues. V was pared by 5 bases and J by 4 bases, with 17 bases between. Per the germline V gene, CDR1 is SGHVS and CDR2 is FNYEAQ. CDR3 protein: CASSPELADTYGYTF. CDR3 nucleotides: TGTGCCAGCAGCCCCGAGTTGGCGGATACCTATGGCTACACCTTC.

V gene TRBV7-6 combines with J gene TRBJ2-1, with 8 bases fitting TRBD2. The CDR3 extends over 16 amino acids. V shed 1 base, J shed 3 bases, and the junction held 5 bases outside the gene matches. Germline V gene data show CDR1 as SGHVS and CDR2 as FNYEAQ. The chain's CDR3 is CASSLEPSGGYNEQFF. The CDR3, as DNA: TGTGCCAGCAGCTTAGAACCCAGCGGGGGCTACAATGAGCAGTTCTTC.

The chain employs TRBV5-4 and TRBJ2-7; 16 positions agree with TRBD2. The V segment lost 4 bases and the J segment 7 bases; nucleotides outside the gene matches: 5. CDR1 SGHNT and CDR2 YYREEE come from the germline V gene (reference sequence). The CDR3 is 15 amino acids. As DNA, the CDR3 is TGTGCCAGCAGCCAGGGACTAGCGGGGGGGCTTGAGCAGTACTTC. Translation: CASSQGLAGGLEQYF.

The V and J genes are TRBV30 and TRBJ2-5, with TRBD2 matching over 11 bases. The junction had 8 bases not matched to a gene; V was cut back by 0 bases and J by 5 bases. Germline CDR1 reads GTSNPN; CDR2 reads SVGIG (reference sequence). CDR3 length: 16 residues. This chain's CDR3 is CAWSVVTSGGGETQYF. CDR3 bases: TGTGCCTGGAGTGTAGTTACTAGCGGGGGTGGGGAGACCCAGTACTTC.

The chain carries TRBV30 and TRBJ1-1; D may be TRBD1 (6 bases). CDR3 length: 13 residues. CDR1 is GTSNPN, CDR2 SVGIG, per germline (reference sequence). The V end was cut by 1 base, the J end by 8 bases, with 14 bases between. In DNA, the CDR3 is TGTGCCTGGAGTGCCCTTTCTCAGGGGGAAGCTTTCTTT. It is translated as CAWSALSQGEAFF.

The chain joins TRBV29-1 to TRBJ1-1, with D perhaps matching TRBD1 (5 bases). Germline V CDR1 and CDR2: SQVTM, ANQGSEA. The CDR3 has 14 amino acids. V lost 5 bases and J lost 0, with 13 bases in between. The CDR3: CSVKQASMNTEAFF. In nucleotides, the CDR3 is TGCAGCGTTAAACAGGCGTCCATGAACACTGAAGCTTTCTTT.

The chain links TRBV15 to TRBJ2-7; 9 bases are shared with TRBD1. Germline CDR1 is LNHNV and CDR2 is YYDKDF (reference sequence). This CDR3 region has 14 residues. The ends lost 5 bases at V and 2 bases at J; junction bases unmatched: 4. This CDR3 reads CATSRDRATYEQYF. The CDR3 nucleotides are TGTGCCACCAGCCGGGACAGGGCAACCTACGAGCAGTACTTC.

The gene calls are TRBV11-2 and TRBJ1-5; D ambiguous. Germline CDR1 SGHAT, CDR2 FQNNGV. The CDR3 consists of 14 residues. V was shortened by 5 bases and J by 3 bases, with 11 bases between the two germline ends. CDR3 loop: CASSPTKSNQPQHF. Written as DNA, the CDR3 is TGTGCCAGCAGCCCCACAAAATCCAATCAGCCCCAGCATTTT. The entire variable domain, with the rest obtained from reference TRBV11-2 and TRBJ1-5, is as follows: EAGVAQSPRYKIIEKRQSVAFWCNPISGHATLYWYQQILGQGPKLLIQFQNNGVVDDSQLPKDRFSAERLKGVDSTLKIQPAKLEDSAVYLCASSPTKSNQPQHFGDGTRLSIL.

This clone was seen more than once but under ten times. The chain is built from TRBV19 and TRBJ2-2, with a tentative D call TRBD1 (5 bases). This CDR3 is built from 15 residues. Germline V gene lookup returns CDR1 LNHDA and CDR2 SQIVND (reference sequence). V gave up 3 bases and J gave up 3 bases, with 11 bases separating them. CDR3 sequence (DNA): TGTGCCAGTAGTATTCCAGGGCATGACACCGGGGAGCTGTTTTTT. Translation gives CASSIPGHDTGELFF.

The rearrangement joins TRBV18 to TRBJ1-4; 11 positions match TRBD1. The CDR3 runs 14 residues. The J segment lost 5 bases and the V segment lost 6 bases, leaving 2 bases of the junction unmatched. CDR1 is KGHSH, CDR2 LQKENI, per germline. The chain's CDR3 is CASSRDRGNEKLFF. The CDR3 nucleotides read TGTGCCAGCTCCCGGGACAGGGGGAATGAAAAACTGTTTTTT.

The J gene is TRBJ2-1, the V gene TRBV12-5; 8 bases fit TRBD2. The germline V gene encodes CDR1 LGHNT and CDR2 FRNRAP. V lost 10 bases, J lost 8 bases, and 16 bases stayed unmatched. The CDR3 loop spans 15 amino acids. CDR3 in DNA: TGTGCTACCTCTACCTCCCCGGGGGGGCATGATGAGCAGTTCTTC. Protein: CATSTSPGGHDEQFF.

The chain joins TRBV19 to TRBJ1-2; no clear D. V was shortened by 2 bases and J by 5 bases, with 6 bases between the two germline ends. This CDR3 spans 12 amino acids. Germline CDR1 reads LNHDA; CDR2 reads SQIVND (reference sequence). CDR3 sequence (DNA): TGTGCCAGTAGTATAACCGCGTATGGCTACACCTTC. It translates to CASSITAYGYTF.